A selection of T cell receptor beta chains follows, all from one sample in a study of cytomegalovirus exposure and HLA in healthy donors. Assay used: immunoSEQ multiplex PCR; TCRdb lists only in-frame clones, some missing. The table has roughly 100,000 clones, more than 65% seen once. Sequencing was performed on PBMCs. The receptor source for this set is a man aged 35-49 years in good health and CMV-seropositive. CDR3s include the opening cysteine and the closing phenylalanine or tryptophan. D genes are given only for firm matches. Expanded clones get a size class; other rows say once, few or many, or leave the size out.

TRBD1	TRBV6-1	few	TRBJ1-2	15	CASAGRDRANYGYTF	TGTGCCAGCGCGGGTAGGGACAGGGCTAACTATGGCTACACCTTC
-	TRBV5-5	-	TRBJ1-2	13	CASSSGLDHGYTF	TGTGCCAGCAGCTCAGGACTAGACCATGGCTACACCTTC
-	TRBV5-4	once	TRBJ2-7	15	CASRPGASAAYEQYF	TGTGCCAGCCGTCCAGGAGCTAGCGCCGCCTACGAGCAGTACTTC
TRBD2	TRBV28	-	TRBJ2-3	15	CATSRTSGRRDTQYF	TGTGCCACCTCCCGGACTAGCGGGAGAAGAGATACGCAGTATTTT
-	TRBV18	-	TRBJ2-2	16	CASSPGGAANTGELFF	TGTGCCAGCTCACCAGGAGGGGCTGCGAACACCGGGGAGCTGTTTTTT
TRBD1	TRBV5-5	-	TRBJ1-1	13	CASSATGGTEAFF	TGTGCCAGCAGCGCCACAGGGGGCACTGAAGCTTTCTTT
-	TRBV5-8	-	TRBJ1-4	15	CASSFQVATNEKLFF	TGTGCCAGCAGCTTTCAGGTAGCAACTAATGAAAAACTGTTTTTT
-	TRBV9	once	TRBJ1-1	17	CASSVDYRDWEGTEAFF	TGTGCCAGCAGCGTAGACTACAGGGACTGGGAGGGCACTGAAGCTTTCTTT
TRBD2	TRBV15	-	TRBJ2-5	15	CATSTRGGSKETQYF	TGTGCCACCAGCACCCGTGGCGGGAGTAAAGAGACCCAGTACTTC
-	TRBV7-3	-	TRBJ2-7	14	CASSLRYSSYEQYF	TGTGCCAGCAGCTTAAGATACAGCTCCTACGAGCAGTACTTC
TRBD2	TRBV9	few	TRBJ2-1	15	CASSLAGAVYNEQFF	TGTGCCAGCAGCCTAGCGGGAGCGGTCTACAATGAGCAGTTCTTC
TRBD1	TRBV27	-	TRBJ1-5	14	CASSGRQGGQPQHF	TGTGCCAGCAGTGGCAGACAGGGCGGGCAGCCCCAGCATTTT
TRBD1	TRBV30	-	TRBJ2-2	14	CAFSGQANTGELFF	TGTGCCTTTTCGGGACAGGCGAACACCGGGGAGCTGTTTTTT
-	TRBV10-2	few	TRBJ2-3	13	CASSREGTDTQYF	TGCGCCAGCAGTAGAGAGGGCACAGATACGCAGTATTTT
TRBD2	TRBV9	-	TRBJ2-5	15	CASSVSSGGPETQYF	TGTGCCAGCAGCGTATCCAGCGGGGGCCCGGAGACCCAGTACTTC
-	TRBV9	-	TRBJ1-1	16	CASSVGAGRENTEAFF	TGTGCCAGCAGCGTAGGGGCAGGGCGGGAGAACACTGAAGCTTTCTTT
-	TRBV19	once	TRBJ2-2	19	CASSGPPGLFSANTGELFF	TGTGCCAGTAGTGGACCCCCGGGGTTGTTTAGTGCGAACACCGGGGAGCTGTTTTTT
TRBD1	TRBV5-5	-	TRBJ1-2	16	CASSADRVEGLYGYTF	TGTGCCAGCAGCGCGGACAGGGTCGAGGGGCTTTATGGCTACACCTTC
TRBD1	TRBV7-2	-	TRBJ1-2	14	CASSLGRTGVGYTF	TGTGCCAGCAGCTTAGGACGGACAGGGGTGGGCTACACCTTC
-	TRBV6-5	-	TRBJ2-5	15	CASSYSYWGRETQYF	TGTGCCAGCAGTTACTCGTACTGGGGGCGGGAGACCCAGTACTTC
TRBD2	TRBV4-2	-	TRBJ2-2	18	CASSQGTSGPTDTGELFF	TGTGCCAGCAGCCAAGGGACTAGCGGGCCCACCGACACCGGGGAGCTGTTTTTT
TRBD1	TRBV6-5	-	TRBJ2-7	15	CASSQDRGQEYEQYF	TGTGCCAGCAGTCAGGACAGGGGGCAAGAATACGAGCAGTACTTC